This record looks at one TCR beta chain sequence and its context. It lacks a known antigen. The input lacks base qualities; no much larger clone sits a single base away. Deep TCRbeta sequencing was performed with the immunoSEQ platform. The authors' analysis ran thus. For further analysis, only productive rearrangements were exported out of the immunoSEQ Analyzer. T cell phenotypes were assigned to bulk TCRbeta clonotypes by matching the clonotypes to single-cell RNA+TCR-seq clones with the same TCRbeta sequence. Clone enrichment in tumor was computed as tumor frequency divided by PBMC frequency from bulk TCR sequencing. TCRs were grouped by GLIPH into specificity groups, defined as clusters of distinct TCRs likely recognizing common antigens via shared CDR3 motifs. Entries here come from immuneACCESS through TCRdb and include only in-frame sequences with V and J called. Some clones fail to appear in such tables; in the studies checked, an unresolved V gene covers under half of the shortfall, and the cause of the remainder is unknown. V, J and clone size were drawn from that table, and D and trimming were deduced from the DNA. The sample contains about 59,000 clones, roughly 75% of them found a single time. The ten biggest clones cover about an eighth of the sample.

Reading the label with the study, this specimen's time point is: before anti-PD-1 therapy. Genomic DNA extracted from tumor biopsies or peripheral blood was used for bulk TCRbeta sequencing, with input ranging from about 600 ng to 6,004 ng. Every patient was a poor candidate for surgical resection and had histologically proven advanced or metastatic basal or squamous cell carcinoma. The basal cell carcinoma cohort was made up of more than 10 patients, and bulk tumor TCR sequencing was performed for 7 to 9 of these patients. The sample originates from a study of T cells in tumors after PD-1 blockade (dated by TCRdb to 2018 to 2020). Background on the whole study: Patients were excluded if they had prior checkpoint blockade, use of systemic immunosuppressants, or recent radiotherapy or other anti-cancer therapy within 4 weeks. Patients received pembrolizumab 200 mg every 3 weeks or cemiplimab 350 mg every 2 weeks. Ongoing daily vismodegib 150 mg was also given to a subset of patients during anti-PD-1 treatment. An average of 113,528 TCR templates (range about 21,000-280,000) and 35,000 to 45,000 unique clonotypes was obtained for peripheral blood samples. The study performed paired single-cell RNA and TCR sequencing on site-matched tumors from BCC or SCC patients before and after anti-PD-1 therapy. To compare clonotypes in blood and tumor, bulk TCR sequencing was done on 10 peripheral blood samples taken from a few patients. Clinical response was assessed using RECIST version 1.1. What the work shows at the level of the full study, not this receptor alone: The source of novel T cell clones was not identified, and lymphoid organs or rare unexpanded clones within the tumor or the tumor periphery could be included among the possible sources. About 41% of tumor TCR clonotypes were detected in blood, and some novel exhausted tumor clones were observed in pre-treatment blood, which was taken as suggesting peripheral recruitment.

Between the V and J ends, shortened by 2 bases and 2 bases respectively, the junction contains 13 bases. Inclusive of the bounding cysteine and phenylalanine, the CDR3 is 15 residues long. The DNA shown is the 45-base CDR3, in frame from base 1. CDR1 and CDR2, looked up from the germline V gene, are MNHEY and SVGAGI. Sequenced here: PBMCs, sampled before anti-PD-1 treatment. The V and J segments used are TRBV6-5 and TRBJ2-7, with a tentative D call of TRBD1 or TRBD2, each matching 7 bases. This sequence originates from a human donor with basal cell carcinoma. This receptor carries the CDR3 CASSYGGDRTYEQYF. The base sequence is TGTGCCAGCAGTTACGGGGGGGACAGAACCTACGAGCAGTACTTC.